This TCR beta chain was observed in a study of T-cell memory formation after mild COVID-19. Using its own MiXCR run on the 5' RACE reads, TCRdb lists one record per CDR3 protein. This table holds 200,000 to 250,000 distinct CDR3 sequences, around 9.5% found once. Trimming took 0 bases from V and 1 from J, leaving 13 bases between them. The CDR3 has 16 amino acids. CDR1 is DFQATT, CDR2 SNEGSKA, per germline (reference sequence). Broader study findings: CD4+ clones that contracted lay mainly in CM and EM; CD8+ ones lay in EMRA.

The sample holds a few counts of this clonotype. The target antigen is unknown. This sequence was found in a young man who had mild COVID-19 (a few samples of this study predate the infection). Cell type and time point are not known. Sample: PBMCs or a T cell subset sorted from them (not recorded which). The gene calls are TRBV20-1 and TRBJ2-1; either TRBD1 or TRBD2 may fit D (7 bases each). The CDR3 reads CSARDVQGGSYNEQFF. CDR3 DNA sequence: TGCAGTGCTAGAGATGTTCAGGGGGGGTCCTACAATGAGCAGTTCTTC.